The 9 T cell receptor beta chains in this list originate from one sample, sequenced in a study of T cells in Graves' hyperthyroidism and ophthalmopathy. Researchers took RNA transcripts and amplified the TCR beta CDR3 regions from them. When the TCR CDR3 underwent first-round RT-PCR, the HTBI primer set was used. In TCRdb, the multiplex PCR reads were re-called with MiXCR into one record per CDR3 protein. Of 500,000 to 600,000 distinct CDR3 sequences in the sample, more than 45% were seen once. Sequencing input: peripheral blood or thyroid tissue (not recorded which). Source of these receptors: an adult woman with Graves' disease, either hyperthyroidism or ophthalmopathy (not recorded which).

The V and J genes are TRBV10-3 and TRBJ1-6; the match to TRBD1 covers 7 bases. V shed 6 bases and J 10 bases; nucleotides not matched to a gene: 6. Germline values: CDR1 ENHRY, CDR2 SYGVKD. The CDR3 is 13 residues long. The CDR3 sequence: CAIRTGDTSPLHF. CDR3 in DNA: TGTGCCATCAGAACAGGGGACACATCACCCCTCCACTTT.

CDR3 sequence reads: CASSVARDRVTGANVLTF. CDR3 DNA sequence: TGTGCCAGCAGCGTAGCCCGGGACAGGGTGACTGGGGCCAACGTCCTGACTTTC. The genes are TRBV9 and TRBJ2-6; 9 bases are a match to TRBD1. This CDR3 is built from 18 residues. V lost 0 bases to trimming and J lost 2 bases; unmatched junction nucleotides: 6. The germline V gene has CDR1 SGDLS and CDR2 YYNGEE.

This clonotype was seen only a few times. V and J are TRBV12-3 or TRBV12-4 and TRBJ2-6, with D unresolved. The CDR3 is 9 residues long. V was cut by 3 bases and J by 15 bases, with 3 bases left in between. This CDR3 is CASSFSLTF. The CDR3 DNA is TGTGCCAGCAGTTTCAGCCTGACTTTC.

This clonotype was detected a few times. This chain joins TRBV7-9 and TRBJ1-1; 9 positions agree with TRBD1. Trimming took 4 bases from V and 2 from J; bases not matched to a gene: 5. Germline V gene sequence: CDR1 SEHNR, CDR2 FQNEAQ (reference sequence). The CDR3 covers 15 residues. The CDR3 region has the DNA TGTGCCAGCAGCTACGGACAGGGGCGCAACACTGAAGCTTTCTTT. It specifies CASSYGQGRNTEAFF.

V is TRBV28 and J is TRBJ2-7, with no clear D. CDR1 is MDHEN and CDR2 is SYDVKM in the germline V gene. Trimming took 5 bases from V and 5 from J, leaving 10 bases between them. This CDR3 has 12 amino acids. In DNA, the CDR3 is TGTGCCAGCAGTATAGACCCCGACGAGCAGTACTTC. It is translated as CASSIDPDEQYF.

This clonotype was seen at least ten times. The chain's CDR3 is CASRKGTTNEKLFF. The CDR3 bases are TGTGCCAGCAGGAAGGGTACGACTAATGAAAAACTGTTTTTT. The rearrangement links TRBV2 to TRBJ1-4; D not certain. V dropped 6 bases and J dropped 2 bases, with 10 bases sitting between them. The V gene's germline CDR1 is SNHLY and CDR2 FYNNEI. The CDR3 length is 14 residues.

This clonotype was picked up many times. The V gene is TRBV3-1, the J gene TRBJ1-2; D gene ambiguous. V lost 5 bases and J 0 bases, leaving 10 bases between the germline ends. The V gene's germline CDR1 is LGHDT and CDR2 YNNKEL (reference sequence). CDR3 length equals 14 residues. In DNA form, the CDR3 reads TGTGCCAGCAGCTCCCGCCAAGCTAACTATGGCTACACCTTC. Translation: CASSSRQANYGYTF.

This chain uses TRBV24-1 with TRBJ2-5; 8 nucleotides line up with TRBD1. Unmatched junction bases numbered 11, after V lost 4 bases and J lost 2 bases. In germline, CDR1 is KGHDR, CDR2 SFDVKD. The CDR3 spans 17 residues. CDR3 loop: CATSDLPGQENQETQYF. The CDR3 DNA reads as TGTGCCACCAGTGACTTACCGGGACAGGAAAATCAAGAGACCCAGTACTTC.

This rearrangement joins TRBV7-2 to TRBJ1-2; a weak D match, TRBD1 (5 bases). Trimming took 5 bases from V and 3 from J, leaving 10 bases between them. This CDR3 contains 13 residues. CDR1 SGHTA and CDR2 FQGNSA come from the germline V gene. The CDR3 region is CASSLREDYGYTF. CDR3 DNA sequence: TGTGCCAGCAGCCTCAGGGAGGACTATGGCTACACCTTC.